The T cell receptor beta chain under discussion was sequenced for a study of blood T cell repertoires in COVID-19. Looking at the study overall: Samples taken during acute and convalescent COVID-19 were collected in the United States, Italy and Spain. Sample material is recorded as cDNA or gDNA derived from T cells, B-cell-depleted T cells, or PBMCs.

Original data processing: Researchers report that nucleated cell counts were estimated from reference gene primer amplification. Clones were read by immunoSEQ multiplex PCR, and TCRdb kept only the in-frame ones, dropping some. The DNA was the basis for D and trimming; V, J and clone size are from that table. The sample lists approximately 13,000 clones; approximately 84% were seen once. The CDR3 has 15 amino acids. Between the trimmed V and J ends, which lost 0 bases and 8 bases, there was a span of 14 bases. Per germline, CDR1 MRHNA and CDR2 SNTAGT. The sequence was collected from a human donor in a cohort sampled during active COVID-19. V gene TRBV6-4 combines with J gene TRBJ2-1; TRBD2 might be the D (6 bases). Specimen: peripheral blood. CDR3 loop: CASSDSWRDVDEQFF. DNA of the CDR3: TGTGCCAGCAGTGACTCCTGGCGGGACGTCGATGAGCAGTTCTTC.